The sequence of this TCR beta chain was determined in a study of neurological immune-mediated disorders. One entry per CDR3 protein, called by TCRdb with MiXCR from the 5' RACE reads. The data show about 74,000 distinct CDR3 sequences, with 5.2% seen just once and about 8% held by the top ten. This clonotype showed up many times. This receptor was obtained from a man younger than 35 with multiple sclerosis. The sample comprised PBMCs.

The DNA of the CDR3 is TGCAGCGTTGAGCGAGAGGACTCCTACAATGAGCAGTTCTTC. Residues: CSVEREDSYNEQFF. The rearrangement links TRBV29-1 to TRBJ2-1; no definite D call. The V end was cut by 3 bases, the J end by 0 bases, with 9 bases between. This CDR3 spans 14 amino acids. The V gene's germline CDR1 is SQVTM and CDR2 ANQGSEA.